Listed below are T cell receptor beta chains from one sample, sequenced in a study of low-dose radiotherapy and immunotherapy resistance in tumors. TCRdb reprocessed the reads via MiXCR and lists one record per CDR3 protein. The table records about 60,000 distinct CDR3 sequences, approximately 26% of them present only once. Sequencing was performed on PBMCs, taken before treatment. All receptors derive from a male donor with prostate cancer. Each CDR3 is given with its conserved first and last residue. The order of the fields is V gene, clone size, J gene, CDR3 protein. Clone size is stated in some rows and not others, as once, few, many or a class when expanded.

>TRBV11-2|-|TRBJ2-5
CASSLVSGGPGETQYF
>TRBV28|-|TRBJ1-5
CASSFAGNNEPQHF
>TRBV6-2/TRBV6-3|many|TRBJ2-7
CASSAGTTNYEQYF
>TRBV5-1|-|TRBJ2-1
CASGTEGVYNEQFF
>TRBV28|many|TRBJ2-1
CASRGLAPNEQFF
>TRBV30|many|TRBJ2-3
CARDSGVMGTDTQYF
>TRBV5-1|many|TRBJ1-4
CASRNPGANEKLFF
>TRBV19|many|TRBJ1-3
CATRMSSGNTIYF
>TRBV26|-|TRBJ1-1
CASTGEVRGAFF
>TRBV13|-|TRBJ2-5
CASSHRDRGRETQYF
>TRBV7-2|many|TRBJ2-1
CASPQAASGGAFANEQFF
>TRBV19|many|TRBJ2-7
CASSDRGIAYEQYF
>TRBV18|few|TRBJ1-3
CASSPPGQATGNTIYF
>TRBV11-2|-|TRBJ2-1
CASSWGVGASNNEQFF
>TRBV6-5|many|TRBJ2-7
CASSQGLGEQYF
>TRBV28|once|TRBJ1-2
CASSLPGTGVGVYGYTF
>TRBV11-2|medium-sized|TRBJ2-3
CASSSEGDTQYF
>TRBV5-3|-|TRBJ2-7
CASRPELRDSLYEQYF
>TRBV14|many|TRBJ2-6
CASSPGQGALVANVLTF
>TRBV20-1|-|TRBJ2-3
CSASNARGGGVTDTQYF
>TRBV5-8|many|TRBJ2-1
CASGPSGPSYNEQFF
>TRBV20-1|many|TRBJ2-3
CSARRVRLAGVTDTQYF
>TRBV6-8|many|TRBJ2-7
CASSSPGQGREQYF
>TRBV9|many|TRBJ2-5
CASSSGTYETQYF
>TRBV20-1|-|TRBJ2-3
CRWPDTQYF
>TRBV13|many|TRBJ2-7
CASGRRTSGSYEQYF
>TRBV14|few|TRBJ1-2
CASSPLQGYYGYTF
>TRBV20-1|many|TRBJ2-2
CSARGLAGGVDTGELFF
>TRBV19|-|TRBJ2-5
CASSMLTGSSVETQYF
>TRBV19|many|TRBJ2-3
CASIQDGGDTQYF
>TRBV12-3/TRBV12-4|many|TRBJ1-2
CASRKQGARYYGYTF
>TRBV2|-|TRBJ2-3
CASSPVEKDTQYF
>TRBV11-2|few|TRBJ2-3
CASSLDGAGTDTQYF
>TRBV7-9|-|TRBJ2-7
CASSSRDGAYEQYF
>TRBV9|many|TRBJ2-1
CASSSSSEGYNEQFF
>TRBV6-5|many|TRBJ2-2
CASSPVRNTGELFF
>TRBV9|many|TRBJ1-1
CASSVDWDTEAFF
>TRBV2|many|TRBJ2-3
CASERDIYTDTQYF
>TRBV7-2|-|TRBJ2-2
CASSLDNRGGAGELFF